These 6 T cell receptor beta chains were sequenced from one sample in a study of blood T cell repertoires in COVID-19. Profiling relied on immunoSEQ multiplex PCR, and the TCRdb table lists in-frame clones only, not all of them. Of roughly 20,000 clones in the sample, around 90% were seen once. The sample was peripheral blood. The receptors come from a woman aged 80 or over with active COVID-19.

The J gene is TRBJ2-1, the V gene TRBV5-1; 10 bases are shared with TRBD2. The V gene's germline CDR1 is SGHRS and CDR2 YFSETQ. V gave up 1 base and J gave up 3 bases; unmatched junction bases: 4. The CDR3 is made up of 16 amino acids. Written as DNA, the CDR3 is TGCGCCAGCAGCTTGTCGACTAGCGGGCGCTACAATGAGCAGTTCTTC. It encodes CASSLSTSGRYNEQFF.

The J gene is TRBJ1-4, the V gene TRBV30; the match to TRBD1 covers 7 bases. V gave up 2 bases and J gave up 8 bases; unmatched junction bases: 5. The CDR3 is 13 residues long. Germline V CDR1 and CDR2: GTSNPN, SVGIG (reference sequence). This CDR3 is CAWSRGQVEKLFF. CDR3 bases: TGTGCCTGGAGTAGGGGGCAGGTGGAAAAACTGTTTTTT. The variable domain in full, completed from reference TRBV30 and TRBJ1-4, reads SQTIHQWPATLVQPVGSPLSLECTVEGTSNPNLYWYRQAAGRGLQLLFYSVGIGQISSEVPQNLSASRPQDRQFILSSKKLLLSDSGFYLCAWSRGQVEKLFFGSGTQLSVL.

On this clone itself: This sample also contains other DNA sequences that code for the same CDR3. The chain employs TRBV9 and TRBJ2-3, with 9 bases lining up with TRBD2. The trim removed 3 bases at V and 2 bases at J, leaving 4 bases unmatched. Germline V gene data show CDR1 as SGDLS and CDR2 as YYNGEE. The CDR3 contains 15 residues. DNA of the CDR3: TGTGCCAGCAGCGGGCTAGCGGGATCCACAGATACGCAGTATTTT. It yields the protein CASSGLAGSTDTQYF.

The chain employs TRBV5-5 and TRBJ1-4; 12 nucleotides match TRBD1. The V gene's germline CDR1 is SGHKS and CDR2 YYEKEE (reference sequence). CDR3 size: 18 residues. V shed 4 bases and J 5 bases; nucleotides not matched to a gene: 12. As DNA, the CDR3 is TGTGCCAGCAGCCCGGGACAGGGGGCCGGCAGGGCGAATGAAAAACTGTTTTTT. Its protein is CASSPGQGAGRANEKLFF.

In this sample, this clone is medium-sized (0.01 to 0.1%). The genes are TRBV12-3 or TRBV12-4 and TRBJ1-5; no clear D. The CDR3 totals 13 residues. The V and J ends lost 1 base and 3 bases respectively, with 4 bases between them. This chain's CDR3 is CASSLDNNQPQHF. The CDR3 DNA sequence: TGTGCCAGCAGTTTAGACAACAATCAGCCCCAGCATTTT.

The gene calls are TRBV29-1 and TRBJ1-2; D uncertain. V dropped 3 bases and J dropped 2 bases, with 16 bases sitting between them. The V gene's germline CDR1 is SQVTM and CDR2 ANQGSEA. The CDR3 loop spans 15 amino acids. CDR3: CSVDQKESGNYGYTF. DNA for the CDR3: TGCAGCGTTGATCAAAAGGAATCGGGGAACTATGGCTACACCTTC.